The table lists the clone carrying this TCR beta chain with many counts. Per the germline V gene, CDR1 is MNHNS and CDR2 is SASEGT. This CDR3 has 14 residues. V gave up 8 bases and J gave up 7 bases; unmatched junction bases: 6. TCRdb called the RT-PCR reads again in MiXCR, with one record for every CDR3 protein. The sample shows more than 550,000 distinct CDR3 sequences, more than 13% of them seen only once. This clonotype was obtained from a female donor in good health, serving as a healthy control. The chain links TRBV6-1 to TRBJ2-1, with 12 bases lining up with TRBD2. The sequenced sample was memory CD4+ T cells from blood. The CDR3 is CASSPSGGVNEQFF. In DNA form, the CDR3 reads TGTGCCAGCTCTCCTAGCGGGGGGGTTAATGAGCAGTTCTTC.